What follows are 27 T cell receptor beta chains derived from one specimen sequenced in a study of T cell changes during pregnancy in multiple sclerosis. The repertoire was sequenced with immunoSEQ multiplex PCR; TCRdb's copy has only in-frame clones and lacks some. The data hold 30,000 or so clones, with 85% to 90% observed a single time. The sequences come from CD8+ T cells from peripheral blood mononuclear cells, collected after pregnancy. These TCRs come from a female donor with multiple sclerosis, enrolled in a pregnancy study.

The chain carries TRBV9 and TRBJ1-2; weak D call: TRBD1 (5 bases). V was cut by 0 bases and J by 6 bases, with 21 bases left in between. This CDR3 contains 17 residues. Germline CDR1 reads SGDLS; CDR2 reads YYNGEE. In DNA form, the CDR3 reads TGTGCCAGCAGCGTAGGGGCGAAACAGGCGGGAGAAAATGGCTACACCTTC. It codes for CASSVGAKQAGENGYTF. Combining the CDR3 with reference TRBV9 and TRBJ1-2 gives the whole variable domain DSGVTQTPKHLITATGQRVTLRCSPRSGDLSVYWYQQSLDQGLQFLIQYYNGEERAKGNILERFSAQQFPDLHSELNLSSLELGDSALYFCASSVGAKQAGENGYTFGSGTRLTVV.

The genes are TRBV5-1 and TRBJ1-2; unclear D gene. CDR3 length: 13 amino acids. V lost 6 bases to trimming and J lost 2 bases, with 11 bases between them. Germline loops: CDR1 SGHRS, CDR2 YFSETQ. The CDR3 loop is CASNSEGNYGYTF. The CDR3 DNA is TGCGCCAGCAATAGTGAGGGAAACTATGGCTACACCTTC.

The chain carries TRBV4-3 and TRBJ2-7, with 8 bases that match TRBD1. Trimming at V came to 0 bases and at J to 4 bases, leaving 11 bases not matched to a gene. Germline V gene data show CDR1 as LGHNA and CDR2 as YSLEER. The CDR3 contains 17 residues. CDR3 in DNA: TGCGCCAGCAGCCAAGACCCGACAGGGGATTCCGGGTACGAGCAGTACTTC. Encoded protein: CASSQDPTGDSGYEQYF.

The chain combines TRBV4-3 with TRBJ2-1; 9 nucleotides align to TRBD1. Trimming removed 0 bases from V and 7 bases from J; junction bases left unmatched: 7. The CDR3 is 16 amino acids. The germline V gene has CDR1 LGHNA and CDR2 YSLEER. For the CDR3, the DNA is TGCGCCAGCAGCCAAGATTTGGGACAGGGCGGAAATGAGCAGTTCTTC. Amino acid sequence: CASSQDLGQGGNEQFF.

The chain uses TRBV6-1 and TRBJ1-1; no definite D call. This CDR3 is built from 12 residues. Trimming left V 5 bases short and J 0 bases short, with 4 bases between. From germline, CDR1 is MNHNS and CDR2 SASEGT. CDR3 coding DNA: TGTGCCAGCAGTTTCATGAACACTGAAGCTTTCTTT. It is translated as CASSFMNTEAFF.

J is TRBJ1-2 and V is TRBV4-3; the match to TRBD1 covers 7 bases. This CDR3 contains 17 residues. Germline CDR1 LGHNA, CDR2 YSLEER. Unmatched junction bases numbered 16, after V lost 1 base and J lost 8 bases. CDR3 bases: TGCGCCAGCAGCCAAGGGCAAGGGACAGCCTTGCCAGGGGGCTACACCTTC. Translated, it gives CASSQGQGTALPGGYTF.

The CDR3 DNA follows: TGCGCCAGCAGTGAGTCGACAGGGGGGGCCACTGAAGCTTTCTTT. This sequence encodes CASSESTGGATEAFF. The chain couples TRBV10-1 to TRBJ1-1, with 9 bases aligning to TRBD1. V shed 0 bases and J 4 bases; nucleotides not matched to a gene: 3. From germline, CDR1 is WNHNN and CDR2 SYGVQD (reference sequence). This CDR3 has 15 residues.

The chain joins TRBV13 to TRBJ2-7; a weak D match, TRBD2 (6 bases). Germline-derived CDR1 and CDR2 are PRHDT and FYEKMQ (reference sequence). V shed 4 bases and J shed 1 base, with 8 bases lying between them. This CDR3 comprises 13 residues. This chain's CDR3 is CASSSGGSYEQYF. In DNA form, the CDR3 reads TGTGCCAGCAGCTCCGGGGGTTCCTACGAGCAGTACTTC.

The chain is built from TRBV5-1 and TRBJ2-7; weak D call: TRBD1 (6 bases). Germline lookup yields CDR1 SGHRS and CDR2 YFSETQ. The length of the CDR3 is 16 residues. V lost 7 bases and J 2 bases, leaving 22 bases between the germline ends. CDR3 DNA: TGCGCCAGCGCCGGGACATTGAATGCGCAGACCTACGAGCAGTACTTC. As protein: CASAGTLNAQTYEQYF.

This clone is categorized as medium-sized. The chain recombines TRBV15 with TRBJ1-5; D is uncertain. Germline values: CDR1 LNHNV, CDR2 YYDKDF (reference sequence). This CDR3 contains 16 residues. V shed 4 bases and J shed 2 bases, with 15 bases lying between them. The CDR3 region is CATSKGPREGNQPQHF. The DNA for the CDR3 is TGTGCCACCAGCAAAGGACCTCGGGAGGGCAATCAGCCCCAGCATTTT.

A remark on this clone: Mismatch with germline at one junction end may stem from a read error. The V gene is TRBV27, the J gene TRBJ1-5; D may be TRBD1 (6 bases). Germline CDR1 reads MNHEY; CDR2 reads SMNVEV (reference sequence). The CDR3 loop spans 14 amino acids. The CDR3 DNA reads TGTGCCAGGAGTTACAGGGATGGCAATCAGCCCCAGCATTTT. This gives the protein CARSYRDGNQPQHF.

V is TRBV6-1 and J is TRBJ2-1; D might be TRBD2 (5 bases). This CDR3 has 14 residues. Germline V gene sequence: CDR1 MNHNS, CDR2 SASEGT. With 7 bases removed from V and 5 bases from J, the gap between germline ends came to 15 bases. CDR3 amino acids: CASTEGPTNNEQFF. Written as DNA, the CDR3 is TGTGCCAGCACCGAGGGCCCCACGAACAATGAGCAGTTCTTC.

CDR3 nucleotide sequence: TGTGCCAGCAGCTTTGGAGGGGACTATGGCTACACCTTC. Protein sequence: CASSFGGDYGYTF. J is TRBJ1-2 and V is TRBV5-6, with D possibly being TRBD1 (5 bases). V shed 2 bases and J shed 3 bases, with 8 bases lying between them. Germline assignment: CDR1 SGHDT and CDR2 YYEEEE. The CDR3 spans 13 residues. The full variable domain, in which reference TRBV5-6 and TRBJ1-2 provide the parts outside the CDR3, is DAGVTQSPTHLIKTRGQQVTLRCSPKSGHDTVSWYQQALGQGPQFIFQYYEEEERQRGNFPDRFSGHQFPNYSSELNVNALLLGDSALYLCASSFGGDYGYTFGSGTRLTVV.

This chain joins TRBV9 and TRBJ2-3, with 9 nucleotides matching TRBD2. The germline CDR1 and CDR2 sequences are SGDLS and YYNGEE. This CDR3 spans 14 amino acids. Losses at the gene ends were 4 bases for V and 3 bases for J; bases not matched to a gene: 3. The CDR3 region is CASSPGLATDTQYF. The CDR3 bases are TGTGCCAGCAGCCCCGGACTAGCGACAGATACGCAGTATTTT.

This chain connects TRBV7-9 to TRBJ2-3, with TRBD2 matching 16 bases. Per the germline V gene, CDR1 is SEHNR and CDR2 is FQNEAQ (reference sequence). This CDR3 has 18 residues. V dropped 2 bases and J dropped 5; count of bases not matched to a gene: 7. The DNA of the CDR3 is TGTGCCAGCAGCTTACTAGGGGGACTAGCGGGGGGGAGAGATACGCAGTATTTT. The encoded protein is CASSLLGGLAGGRDTQYF.

By share, this clone ranks as medium-sized. This rearrangement joins TRBV4-1 to TRBJ2-7, with 9 bases aligning to TRBD1. Germline CDR1 and CDR2: MGHRA and YSYEKL. This CDR3 has 15 residues. J was trimmed by 2 bases and V by 4 bases; bases with no gene match: 6. The CDR3: CASSPGQGPTYEQYF. The DNA for the CDR3 is TGCGCCAGCAGCCCCGGACAGGGGCCAACCTACGAGCAGTACTTC.

The chain combines TRBV28 with TRBJ2-5; 9 nucleotides match TRBD1. CDR3 size: 14 residues. Germline CDR1 and CDR2: MDHEN and SYDVKM. Trimming took 2 bases from V and 9 from J; bases not matched to a gene: 7. DNA for the CDR3: TGTGCCAGCAGTTTAGGGGACAGGGAGTGGGCCCAGTACTTC. This encodes CASSLGDREWAQYF.

The chain has TRBV4-3 and TRBJ1-3; no clear D. Germline V lookup: CDR1 LGHNA, CDR2 YSLEER. The CDR3 is 15 residues long. V was shortened by 0 bases and J by 0 bases, with 6 bases between the two germline ends. The CDR3 loop reads CASSQDISSGNTIYF. The CDR3 DNA reads TGCGCCAGCAGCCAAGATATCAGCTCTGGAAACACCATATATTTT.

The rearrangement uses TRBV6-5 and TRBJ1-1; D is perhaps TRBD1 (6 bases). This CDR3 spans 14 amino acids. Germline CDR1 is MNHEY and CDR2 is SVGAGI. V was trimmed by 0 bases and J by 4 bases, leaving 9 bases between them. The CDR3 protein is CASSYSVQGTEAFF. CDR3 nucleotide sequence: TGTGCCAGCAGTTACTCGGTACAGGGCACTGAAGCTTTCTTT.

The chain has TRBV27 and TRBJ2-1, with 9 bases fitting TRBD1. The V gene's germline CDR1 is MNHEY and CDR2 SMNVEV (reference sequence). The CDR3 runs to 14 residues. Unmatched junction bases numbered 3, after V lost 2 bases and J lost 7 bases. The CDR3 loop reads CASSLMTGGNEQFF. The CDR3 nucleotides are TGTGCCAGCAGTTTAATGACAGGGGGGAATGAGCAGTTCTTC.

This sequence joins TRBV25-1 and TRBJ1-4; no reliable D call. CDR3 length: 16 residues. Germline lookup yields CDR1 MGHDK and CDR2 SYGVNS. Trimming removed 2 bases at V and 8 bases at J, with 18 bases between. The CDR3: CASSERKGVGGEKLFF. CDR3 DNA sequence: TGTGCCAGCAGTGAAAGGAAGGGTGTGGGAGGGGAAAAACTGTTTTTT. Using reference TRBV25-1 and TRBJ1-4 for the parts outside the CDR3, the full variable domain is EADIYQTPRYLVIGTGKKITLECSQTMGHDKMYWYQQDPGMELHLIHYSYGVNSTEKGDLSSESTVSRIRTEHFPLTLESARPSHTSQYLCASSERKGVGGEKLFFGSGTQLSVL.

CDR3 DNA sequence: TGTGCCAGCAGTGAATGGGACAGGGGGTATGGCTACACCTTC. It is translated as CASSEWDRGYGYTF. V is TRBV25-1 and J is TRBJ1-2; 11 bases agree with TRBD1. The germline V gene encodes CDR1 MGHDK and CDR2 SYGVNS. V lost 1 base, J lost 5 bases, and 0 bases stayed unmatched. This CDR3 comprises 14 residues.

There are a few counts of this clone. The chain is built from TRBV27 and TRBJ2-3; 9 bases are a match to TRBD2. The ends lost 1 base at V and 3 bases at J; junction bases unmatched: 8. The CDR3 runs 17 residues. CDR1 is MNHEY and CDR2 is SMNVEV in the germline V gene (reference sequence). Here the CDR3 reads CASSLLARGGLTDTQYF. CDR3 DNA sequence: TGTGCCAGCAGTTTATTGGCGCGGGGGGGCCTTACAGATACGCAGTATTTT.

As concerns this clone: A much larger clone is a single base away; this may be a read error. The chain links TRBV6-4 to TRBJ2-1; TRBD2 might be the D (6 bases). The germline CDR1 and CDR2 sequences are MRHNA and SNTAGT. The CDR3 sequence is 13 residues long. Between the trimmed V and J ends, which lost 0 bases and 6 bases, there was a span of 6 bases. In nucleotides, the CDR3 is TGTGCCAGCAGTGACTCGACTAGCAATGAGCAGTTCTTC. This translates into CASSDSTSNEQFF.

This clone was seen a few times. The chain uses TRBV7-9 and TRBJ1-5; D not resolved. This CDR3 spans 12 amino acids. Looked up from germline, CDR1 is SEHNR and CDR2 is FQNEAQ (reference sequence). CDR3 nucleotide sequence: TGTGAAAAGGCAGGATTCGACAAGCCCCAGCATTTT. Amino acids: CEKAGFDKPQHF.

V usage is TRBV6-1 and J usage is TRBJ1-4, with TRBD1 matching 10 bases. Germline lookup yields CDR1 MNHNS and CDR2 SASEGT. J was trimmed by 7 bases and V by 4 bases; bases with no gene match: 9. CDR3 length equals 16 residues. As DNA, the CDR3 is TGTGCCAGCAGTGGAATGCCAGGACAGGGGGGTGAAAAACTGTTTTTT. The encoded protein is CASSGMPGQGGEKLFF.

The V and J genes are TRBV6-6 and TRBJ2-1; a possible D gene is TRBD1 (5 bases). CDR1 is MNHNY and CDR2 is SVGAGI in the germline V gene (reference sequence). V dropped 0 bases and J dropped 8 bases, with 17 bases sitting between them. This CDR3 spans 16 amino acids. The CDR3 DNA reads as TGTGCCAGCAGTTACTCGTCCCGGACACCTTCGGATGAGCAGTTCTTC. It specifies CASSYSSRTPSDEQFF.